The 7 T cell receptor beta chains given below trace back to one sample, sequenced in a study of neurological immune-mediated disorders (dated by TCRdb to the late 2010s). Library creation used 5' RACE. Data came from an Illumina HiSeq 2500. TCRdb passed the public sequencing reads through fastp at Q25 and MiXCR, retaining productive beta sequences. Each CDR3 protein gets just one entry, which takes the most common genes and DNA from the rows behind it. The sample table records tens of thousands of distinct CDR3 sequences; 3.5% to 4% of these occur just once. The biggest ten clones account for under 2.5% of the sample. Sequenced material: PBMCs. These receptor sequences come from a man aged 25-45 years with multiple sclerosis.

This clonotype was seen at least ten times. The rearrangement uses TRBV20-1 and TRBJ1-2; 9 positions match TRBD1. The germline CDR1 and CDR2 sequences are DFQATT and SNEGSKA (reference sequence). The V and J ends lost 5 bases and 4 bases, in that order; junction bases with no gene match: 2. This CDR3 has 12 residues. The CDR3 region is CSAPGQGYGYTF. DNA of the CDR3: TGCAGTGCTCCGGGACAGGGCTATGGCTACACCTTC.

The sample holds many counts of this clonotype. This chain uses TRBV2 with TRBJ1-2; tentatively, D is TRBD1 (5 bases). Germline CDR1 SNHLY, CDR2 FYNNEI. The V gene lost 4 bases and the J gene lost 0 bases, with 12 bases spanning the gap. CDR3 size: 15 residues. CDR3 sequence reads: CASSGQTGANYGYTF. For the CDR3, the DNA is TGTGCCAGCAGTGGGCAAACAGGAGCTAACTATGGCTACACCTTC.

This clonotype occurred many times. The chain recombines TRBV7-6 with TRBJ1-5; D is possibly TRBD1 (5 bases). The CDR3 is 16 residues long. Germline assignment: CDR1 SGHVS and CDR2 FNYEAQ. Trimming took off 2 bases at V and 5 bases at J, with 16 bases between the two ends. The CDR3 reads CASSLYQGRGDQPQHF. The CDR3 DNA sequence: TGTGCCAGCAGCTTATACCAGGGTCGGGGGGATCAGCCCCAGCATTTT. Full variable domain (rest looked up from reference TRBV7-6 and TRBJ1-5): GAGVSQSPRYKVTKRGQDVALRCDPISGHVSLYWYRQALGQGPEFLTYFNYEAQQDKSGLPNDRFSAERPEGSISTLTIQRTEQRDSAMYRCASSLYQGRGDQPQHFGDGTRLSIL.

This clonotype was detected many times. The CDR3 DNA is TGTGCCAGCAGCCAAGAGGACTCGAACACCGGGGAGCTGTTTTTT. Translated: CASSQEDSNTGELFF. The rearrangement links TRBV3-1 to TRBJ2-2; a possible D gene is TRBD2 (5 bases). The CDR3 contains 15 residues. V gave up 0 bases and J gave up 0 bases, with 5 bases separating them. From germline, CDR1 is LGHDT and CDR2 YNNKEL (reference sequence).

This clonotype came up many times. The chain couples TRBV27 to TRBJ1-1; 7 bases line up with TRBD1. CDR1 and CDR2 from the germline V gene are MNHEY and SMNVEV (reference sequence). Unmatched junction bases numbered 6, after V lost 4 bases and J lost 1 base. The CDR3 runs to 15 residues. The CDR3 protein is CASSYQTGTNTEAFF. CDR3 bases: TGTGCCAGCAGTTACCAGACAGGGACGAACACTGAAGCTTTCTTT.

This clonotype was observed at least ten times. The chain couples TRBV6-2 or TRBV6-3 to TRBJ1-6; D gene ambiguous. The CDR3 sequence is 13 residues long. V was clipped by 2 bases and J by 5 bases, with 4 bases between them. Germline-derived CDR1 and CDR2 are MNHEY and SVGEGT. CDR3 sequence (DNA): TGTGCCAGCAGTTACAGGGATAATTCACCCCTCCACTTT. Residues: CASSYRDNSPLHF.

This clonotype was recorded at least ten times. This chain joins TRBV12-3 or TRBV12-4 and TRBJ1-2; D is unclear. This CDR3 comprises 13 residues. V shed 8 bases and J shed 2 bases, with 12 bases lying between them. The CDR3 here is CASGGRENYGYTF. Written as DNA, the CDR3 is TGTGCCAGCGGCGGACGGGAAAACTATGGCTACACCTTC.